This T cell receptor beta chain was observed in a study of chemoradiotherapy in HPV16-positive cancers. J lost 1 base, V lost 3 bases, and 0 bases had no gene match. The CDR3 is made up of 13 amino acids. Germline V gene data show CDR1 as SQVTM and CDR2 as ANQGSEA. Libraries were prepared by immunoSEQ multiplex PCR; TCRdb keeps only in-frame clonotypes and omits some of them. This table holds 50,000 to 55,000 clones, 90% found once. This clone is a singleton in its sample. The genes are TRBV29-1 and TRBJ2-3, with 8 bases fitting TRBD1. The specimen was blood, collected from a patient who underwent chemoradiotherapy. The clonotype comes from a human donor with HPV-associated anogenital cancer. The CDR3 region is CSVEGQGTDTQYF. CDR3 DNA: TGCAGCGTTGAGGGACAGGGCACAGATACGCAGTATTTT.